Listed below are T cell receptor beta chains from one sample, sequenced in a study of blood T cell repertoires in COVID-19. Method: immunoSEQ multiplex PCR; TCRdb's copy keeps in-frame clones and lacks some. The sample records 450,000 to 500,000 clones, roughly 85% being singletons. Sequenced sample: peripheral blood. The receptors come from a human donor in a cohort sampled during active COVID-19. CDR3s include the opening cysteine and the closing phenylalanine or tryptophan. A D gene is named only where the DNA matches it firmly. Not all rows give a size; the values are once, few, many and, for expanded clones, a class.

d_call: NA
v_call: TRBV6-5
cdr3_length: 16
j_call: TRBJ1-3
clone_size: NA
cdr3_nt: TGTGCCAGCAGTTACTGGTTGGGCAGCTCTGGAAACACCATATATTTT
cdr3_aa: CASSYWLGSSGNTIYF

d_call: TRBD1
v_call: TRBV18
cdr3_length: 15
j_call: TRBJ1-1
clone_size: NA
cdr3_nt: TGTGCCAGCTCACCACCCGGGACAGGGCGGGCTGAAGCTTTCTTT
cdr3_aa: CASSPPGTGRAEAFF

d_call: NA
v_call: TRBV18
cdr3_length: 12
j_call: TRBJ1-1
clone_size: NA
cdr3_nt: TGTGCCAGCTCCCAACAGGGTACTGAAGCTTTCTTT
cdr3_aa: CASSQQGTEAFF

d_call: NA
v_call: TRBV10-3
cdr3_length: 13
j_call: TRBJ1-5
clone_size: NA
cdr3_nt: TGTGCCATCAGATCAGGGGTCAATCAGCCCCAGCATTTT
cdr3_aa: CAIRSGVNQPQHF

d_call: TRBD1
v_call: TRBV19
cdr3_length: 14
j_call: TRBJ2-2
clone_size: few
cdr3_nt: TGTGCCACCAAAGGGACAGCTAACACCGGGGAGCTGTTTTTT
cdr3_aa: CATKGTANTGELFF

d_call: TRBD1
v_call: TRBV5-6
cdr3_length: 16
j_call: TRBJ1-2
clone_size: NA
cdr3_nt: TGTGCCAGCAGCTTGGCCCTGAGACAGGGGGCGGATGGCTACACCTTC
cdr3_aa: CASSLALRQGADGYTF

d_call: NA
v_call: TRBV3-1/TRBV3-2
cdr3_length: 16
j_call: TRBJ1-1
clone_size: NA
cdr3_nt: TGTGCCAGCAGCCAAGATCAAGAGGGCCTGAACACTGAAGCTTTCTTT
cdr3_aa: CASSQDQEGLNTEAFF

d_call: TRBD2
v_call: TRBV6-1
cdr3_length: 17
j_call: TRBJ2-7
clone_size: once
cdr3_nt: TGTGCCAGCAGTGAAGAGCTCGTGCCTAGCGGGAACTACGAGCAGTACTTC
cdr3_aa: CASSEELVPSGNYEQYF

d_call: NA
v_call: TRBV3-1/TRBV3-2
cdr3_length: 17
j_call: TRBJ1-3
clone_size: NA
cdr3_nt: TGTGCCAGCAGCCCCAGAGGTGGCGGGAGCTCTGGAAACACCATATATTTT
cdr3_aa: CASSPRGGGSSGNTIYF

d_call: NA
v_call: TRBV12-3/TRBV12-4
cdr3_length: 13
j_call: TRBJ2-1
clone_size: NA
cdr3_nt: TGTGCCAGCATCTTCGGGGTTGGGCATGAGCAGTTCTTC
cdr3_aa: CASIFGVGHEQFF

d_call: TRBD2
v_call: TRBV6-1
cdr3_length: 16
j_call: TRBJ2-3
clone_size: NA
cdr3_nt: TGTGCCAGCAGTGCCCAGGGACTAGCGGGAGGGTTGCCGCAGTATTTT
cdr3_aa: CASSAQGLAGGLPQYF

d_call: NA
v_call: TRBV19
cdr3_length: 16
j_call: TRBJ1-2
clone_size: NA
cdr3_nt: TGTGCCAGTAGTATCAGGGGCGCTCGCGTTAACTATGGCTACACCTTC
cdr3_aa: CASSIRGARVNYGYTF

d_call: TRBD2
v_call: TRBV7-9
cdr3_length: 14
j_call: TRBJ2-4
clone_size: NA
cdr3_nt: TGTGCCAGCAGCTTAGCCCTAGCGGGAAACATTCAGTACTTC
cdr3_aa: CASSLALAGNIQYF

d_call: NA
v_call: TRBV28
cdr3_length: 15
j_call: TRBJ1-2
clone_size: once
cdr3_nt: TGTGCCAGCAGCTCGGGACACCTCCCGGTCTATGGCTACACCTTC
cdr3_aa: CASSSGHLPVYGYTF

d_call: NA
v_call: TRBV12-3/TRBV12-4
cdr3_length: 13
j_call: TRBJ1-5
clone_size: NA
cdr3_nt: TGTGCCAGCAGTAGGACTATAGCGGAGCCCCAGCATTTT
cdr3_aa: CASSRTIAEPQHF

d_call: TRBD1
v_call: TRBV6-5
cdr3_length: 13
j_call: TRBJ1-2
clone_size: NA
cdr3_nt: TGTGCCAGCAGACTTCCGGGACAGATTGTTTCCACCTTC
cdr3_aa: CASRLPGQIVSTF

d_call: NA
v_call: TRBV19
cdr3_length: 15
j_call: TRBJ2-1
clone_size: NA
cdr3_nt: TGTGCCAGTACCCCAGGGGCTACCTGGGACAATGAGCAGTTCTTC
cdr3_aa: CASTPGATWDNEQFF

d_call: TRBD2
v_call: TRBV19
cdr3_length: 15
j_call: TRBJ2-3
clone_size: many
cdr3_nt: TGTGCCAGTAGTATCCGGGGCGGGAGTGGAGATACGCAGTATTTT
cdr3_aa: CASSIRGGSGDTQYF

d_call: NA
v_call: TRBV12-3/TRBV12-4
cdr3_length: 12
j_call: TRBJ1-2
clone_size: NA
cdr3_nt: TGTGCCAGCAGCCCTGCTAACTATGGCTACACCTTC
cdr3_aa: CASSPANYGYTF

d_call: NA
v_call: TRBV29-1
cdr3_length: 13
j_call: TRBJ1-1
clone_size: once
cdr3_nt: TGCAGCGTATCTGTACACCCGAACACTGAAGCTTTCTTT
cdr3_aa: CSVSVHPNTEAFF

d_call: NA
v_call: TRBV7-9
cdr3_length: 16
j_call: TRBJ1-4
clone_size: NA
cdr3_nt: TGTGCCAGCAGCCCCCCGGCCCTGAAGCAGGCTGAAAAACTGTTTTTT
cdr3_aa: CASSPPALKQAEKLFF

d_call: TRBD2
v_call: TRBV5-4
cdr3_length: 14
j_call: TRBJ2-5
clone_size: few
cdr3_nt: TGTGCCAGCAGACTAGCGGGAGCGACGGAGACCCAGTACTTC
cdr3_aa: CASRLAGATETQYF

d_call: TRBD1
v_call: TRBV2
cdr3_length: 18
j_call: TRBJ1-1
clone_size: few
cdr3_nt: TGTGCCAGCAGGGGAGGTCTTTGGGACAGGGGGCCGTGGACTGAAGCTTTCTTT
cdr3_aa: CASRGGLWDRGPWTEAFF

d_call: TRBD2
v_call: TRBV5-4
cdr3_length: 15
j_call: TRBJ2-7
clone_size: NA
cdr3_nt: TGTGCCAGCAGCTTGGGGACTAGCGGCTTCTACGAGCAGTACTTC
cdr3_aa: CASSLGTSGFYEQYF

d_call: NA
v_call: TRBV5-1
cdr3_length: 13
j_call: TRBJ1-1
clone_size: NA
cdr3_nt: TGCGCCAGCACTGTACTTACCGGGAGCGAAGCTTTCTTT
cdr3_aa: CASTVLTGSEAFF

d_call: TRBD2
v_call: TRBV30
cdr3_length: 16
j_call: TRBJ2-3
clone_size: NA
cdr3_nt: TGTGCCTGGAGTGTTTGGTCTAGCGGGAGGATAGATACGCAGTATTTT
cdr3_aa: CAWSVWSSGRIDTQYF

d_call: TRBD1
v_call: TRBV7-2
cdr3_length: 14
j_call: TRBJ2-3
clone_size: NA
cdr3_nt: TGTGCCAGCAGATTGGGACAGTCAACAGATACGCAGTATTTT
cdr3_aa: CASRLGQSTDTQYF

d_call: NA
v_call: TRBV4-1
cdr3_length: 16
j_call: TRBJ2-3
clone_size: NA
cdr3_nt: TGCGCCAGCAGCCTTTCATGGGGAGACGGCACAGATACGCAGTATTTT
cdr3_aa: CASSLSWGDGTDTQYF

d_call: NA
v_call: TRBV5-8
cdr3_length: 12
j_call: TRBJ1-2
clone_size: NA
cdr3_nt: TGTGCCAGCAGCCCGCGGAGGTACGGCTACACCTTC
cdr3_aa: CASSPRRYGYTF

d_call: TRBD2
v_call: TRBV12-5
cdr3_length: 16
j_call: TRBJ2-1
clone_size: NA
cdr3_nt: TGTGCTAGTGGCTCTCCTCTAGCGGGAGTTTACAATGAGCAGTTCTTC
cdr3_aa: CASGSPLAGVYNEQFF

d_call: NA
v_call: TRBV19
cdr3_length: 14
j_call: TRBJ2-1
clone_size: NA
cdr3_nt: TGTGCCAGTAGTCCCCAGCCGGACACCTTGGGGCAGTTCTTC
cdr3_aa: CASSPQPDTLGQFF

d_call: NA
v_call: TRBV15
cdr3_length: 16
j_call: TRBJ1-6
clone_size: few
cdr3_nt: TGTGCCACCAGCGCCCGTGGGGGCCGGAATAATTCACCCCTCCACTTT
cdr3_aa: CATSARGGRNNSPLHF

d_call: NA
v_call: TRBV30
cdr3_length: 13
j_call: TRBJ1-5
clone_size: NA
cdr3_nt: TGTGCCTGGAGTAGCACTAGCAATCAGCCCCAGCATTTT
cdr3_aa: CAWSSTSNQPQHF

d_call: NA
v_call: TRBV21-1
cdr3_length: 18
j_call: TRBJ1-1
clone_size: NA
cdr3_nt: TGTGCCAGCAGCAAAGGGTATGGGGGGACAGAGATGAACACTGAAGCTTTCTTT
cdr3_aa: CASSKGYGGTEMNTEAFF

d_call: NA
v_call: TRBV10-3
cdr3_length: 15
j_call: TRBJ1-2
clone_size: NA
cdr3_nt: TGTGCCATCAGTGAGTCAGGGGCAACTAACTATGGCTACACCTTC
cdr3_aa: CAISESGATNYGYTF

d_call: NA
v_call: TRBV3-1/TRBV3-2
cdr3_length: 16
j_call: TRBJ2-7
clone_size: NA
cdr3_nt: TGTGCCAGCAGCCAAGATCTGGGCGCGAGCTCCTACGAGCAGTACTTC
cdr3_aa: CASSQDLGASSYEQYF

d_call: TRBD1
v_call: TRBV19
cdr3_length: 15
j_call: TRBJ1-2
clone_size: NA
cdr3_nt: TGTGCCAGTAGCCCCCCCGGACAGGGGGTTGATGGCTACACCTTC
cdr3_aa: CASSPPGQGVDGYTF

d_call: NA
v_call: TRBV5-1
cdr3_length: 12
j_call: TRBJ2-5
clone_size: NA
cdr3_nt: TGCGCCAGCAGCTTGTCCGGAGACACCCAGTACTTC
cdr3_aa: CASSLSGDTQYF

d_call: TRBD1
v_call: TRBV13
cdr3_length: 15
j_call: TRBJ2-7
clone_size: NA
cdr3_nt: TGTGCCAGCAGCGGGCGGACAGGTGCCTCCTACGAGCAGTACTTC
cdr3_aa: CASSGRTGASYEQYF

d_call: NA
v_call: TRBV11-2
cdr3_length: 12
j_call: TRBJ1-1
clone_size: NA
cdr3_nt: TGTGCCAGCAGCTTAGACCGACATAGGACTTTCTTT
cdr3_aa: CASSLDRHRTFF

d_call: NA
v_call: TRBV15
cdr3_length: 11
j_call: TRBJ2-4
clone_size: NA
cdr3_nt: TGTGCCACCAGCACGCGGGGCATTCAGTACTTC
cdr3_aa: CATSTRGIQYF

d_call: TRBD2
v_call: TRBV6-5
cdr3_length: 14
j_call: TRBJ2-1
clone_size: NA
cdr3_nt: TGTGCCAGCAGCCGGGGGACGGGGGGTAATGAGCAGTTCTTC
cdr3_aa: CASSRGTGGNEQFF

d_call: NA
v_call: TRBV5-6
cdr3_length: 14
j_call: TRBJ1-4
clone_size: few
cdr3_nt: TGTGCCAGCAGCCCCGGAACAGCCTACGAAAAACTGTTTTTT
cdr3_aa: CASSPGTAYEKLFF

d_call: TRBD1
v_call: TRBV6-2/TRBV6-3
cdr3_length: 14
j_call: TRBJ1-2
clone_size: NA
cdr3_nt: TGTGCCAGCAGTTACACATACAGGGGAGGCGGCTACACCTTC
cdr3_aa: CASSYTYRGGGYTF

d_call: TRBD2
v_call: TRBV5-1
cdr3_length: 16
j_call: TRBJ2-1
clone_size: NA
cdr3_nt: TGCGCCAGCAGCTTGGCGACTAGCGAGTACTACAATGAGCAGTTCTTC
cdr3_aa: CASSLATSEYYNEQFF

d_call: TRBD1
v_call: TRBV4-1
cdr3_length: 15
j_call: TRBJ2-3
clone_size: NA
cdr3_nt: TGCGCCAGCAGCCTAGAACCCCTGGACAGGGCCCCGCAGTATTTT
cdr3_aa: CASSLEPLDRAPQYF

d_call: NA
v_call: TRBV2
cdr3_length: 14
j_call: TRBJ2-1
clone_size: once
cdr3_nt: TGTGCCAGCAGTGAAAGGACTTTTGGGCTCGGGCAGTTCTTC
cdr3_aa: CASSERTFGLGQFF